A single sample is the source of the 7 T cell receptor beta chains below, sequenced in a study of T-cell memory formation after mild COVID-19 (dated by TCRdb to the early 2020s). The library came from 5' RACE. Sequencing relied on an Illumina NovaSeq 6000. TCRdb redid the processing of the public reads, applying fastp at Q25 and MiXCR, and retained in-frame beta chains. Every distinct CDR3 protein forms one entry, paired with its most common genes and DNA. The sample table holds approximately 300,000 distinct CDR3 sequences, of which approximately 15% were seen once. The top ten clones comprise 22% of the sample. Sequenced input: PBMCs or a T cell subset sorted from them (not recorded which). The receptors shown here come from a man younger than 35 who had mild COVID-19 (a few samples of this study predate the infection). The sample titles of this study are shuffled in the database, so cell type and time point are left out; the donor was told from shared clones.

The chain is built from TRBV18 and TRBJ1-2, with unresolved D. Germline CDR1 is KGHSH and CDR2 is LQKENI. The CDR3 has 16 amino acids. V was trimmed by 0 bases and J by 2 bases, leaving 13 bases between them. The CDR3 region is CASSPPLGGGNYGYTF. The CDR3 nucleotides are TGTGCCAGCTCACCACCTTTGGGCGGAGGAAACTATGGCTACACCTTC.

The V gene is TRBV6-6, the J gene TRBJ1-4; D perhaps matches TRBD1 (5 bases). This CDR3 comprises 17 residues. Deletions cut 2 bases from V and 0 bases from J, with 13 bases between. Germline CDR1 and CDR2: MNHNY and SVGAGI (reference sequence). CDR3 amino acids: CASSYQGGRATNEKLFF. The CDR3 region has the DNA TGTGCCAGCAGTTACCAGGGTGGCCGTGCAACTAATGAAAAACTGTTTTTT.

In its sample, this clonotype was seen a few times. The chain links TRBV20-1 to TRBJ1-5; 7 bases line up with TRBD1. Germline CDR1 reads DFQATT; CDR2 reads SNEGSKA (reference sequence). CDR3 length: 11 residues. The CDR3 sequence is CPQGSNQPQHF. As DNA, the CDR3 is TGCCCACAGGGGAGTAATCAGCCCCAGCATTTT.

This clonotype came up a few times. V usage is TRBV12-3 or TRBV12-4 and J usage is TRBJ1-4; D perhaps matches TRBD1 (5 bases). There are 15 residues in the CDR3. The V end was cut by 5 bases, the J end by 4 bases, with 14 bases between. The DNA for the CDR3 is TGTGCCAGCAGTATTCCCGGGACGGGTAATGAAAAACTGTTTTTT. Its translation is CASSIPGTGNEKLFF.

V usage is TRBV5-4 and J usage is TRBJ2-5, with 8 bases identical to TRBD1. In germline, CDR1 is SGHNT, CDR2 YYREEE (reference sequence). The CDR3 has 14 residues. The V gene end was trimmed by 0 bases and the J gene end by 9 bases; junction bases not matched to a gene: 7. The CDR3 region is CASSLAGQVGAQYF. CDR3 nucleotides: TGTGCCAGCAGCTTGGCGGGACAGGTTGGGGCCCAGTACTTC. Using reference TRBV5-4 and TRBJ2-5 for the parts outside the CDR3, the full variable domain is ETGVTQSPTHLIKTRGQQVTLRCSSQSGHNTVSWYQQALGQGPQFIFQYYREEENGRGNFPPRFSGLQFPNYSSELNVNALELDDSALYLCASSLAGQVGAQYFGPGTRLLVL.

The chain links TRBV25-1 to TRBJ2-7; TRBD1 aligns across 9 bases. This CDR3 is 15 amino acids long. Germline values: CDR1 MGHDK, CDR2 SYGVNS. The junction had 7 bases not matched to a gene; V was cut back by 4 bases and J by 3 bases. The CDR3 is CASSGPQGAGYEQYF. The CDR3 coding sequence is TGTGCCAGCAGTGGACCACAGGGGGCTGGCTACGAGCAGTACTTC.

A few counts support this clonotype. The chain has TRBV7-3 and TRBJ2-2; tentatively, D is TRBD1 (5 bases). CDR3 size: 15 residues. CDR1 SGHTA and CDR2 FQGTGA come from the germline V gene. The V end was cut by 1 base, the J end by 3 bases, with 9 bases between. CDR3 loop: CASSLSRDHTGELFF. CDR3 nucleotides: TGTGCCAGCAGCTTAAGCAGGGATCACACCGGGGAGCTGTTTTTT.